These 32 T cell receptor beta chains share one sample of origin, sequenced in a study of OX40 agonist ivuxolimab in advanced cancers. The library relied on the immunoSEQ multiplex PCR assay. The immuneACCESS repertoire file appears here via TCRdb, limited to in-frame rearrangements. These files lack a portion of the clones; in checked studies, under half of the deficit traces to unresolved V genes, and the cause of the others is not known. This sample lists roughly 97,000 clones; about 86% were detected once. The leading ten clones occupy roughly 5.5% of the sample. The material was CD4+ or CD8+ T cells sorted from blood, obtained in a trial of the OX40 agonist ivuxolimab. These receptors all stem from an adult with an advanced solid tumor such as melanoma, head and neck, liver or kidney cancer.

In its sample, this clone was seen once. The rearrangement joins TRBV4-3 to TRBJ2-3; 12 bases match TRBD2. CDR3 length equals 17 residues. Germline V gene sequence: CDR1 LGHNA, CDR2 YSLEER. V lost 3 bases to trimming and J lost 4 bases; unmatched junction nucleotides: 8. CDR3 sequence: CASSHLAGGHRADTQYF. The CDR3 DNA reads as TGCGCCAGCAGCCACCTAGCGGGAGGGCATCGGGCAGATACGCAGTATTTT.

The V gene is TRBV11-3, the J gene TRBJ2-1; 13 nucleotides align to TRBD2. The CDR3 length is 18 residues. Per germline, CDR1 SGHNT and CDR2 YENEEA. V lost 0 bases to trimming and J lost 9 bases; unmatched junction nucleotides: 11. The CDR3 DNA is TGTGCCAGCAGCTTAGATCACTCCGGGACTAGCGGGATTAGTGAGCAGTTCTTC. Translating gives CASSLDHSGTSGISEQFF. Drawing the rest from reference TRBV11-3 and TRBJ2-1, the complete variable domain is EAGVVQSPRYKIIEKKQPVAFWCNPISGHNTLYWYLQNLGQGPELLIRYENEEAVDDSQLPKDRFSAERLKGVDSTLKIQPAELGDSAVYLCASSLDHSGTSGISEQFFGPGTRLTVL.

The chain combines TRBV7-3 with TRBJ2-1; TRBD2 matches at 7 bases. The CDR3 has 15 amino acids. Germline V gene lookup returns CDR1 SGHTA and CDR2 FQGTGA. The junction had 11 bases not matched to a gene; V was cut back by 5 bases and J by 7 bases. The CDR3, as DNA: TGTGCCAGCAGCCCATGGGGAGCGGGGTGGAATGAGCAGTTCTTC. As protein: CASSPWGAGWNEQFF.

V usage is TRBV15 and J usage is TRBJ2-3, with 9 bases identical to TRBD2. The CDR3 consists of 17 residues. Trimming removed 1 base from V and 0 bases from J; junction bases left unmatched: 5. Germline lookup yields CDR1 LNHNV and CDR2 YYDKDF (reference sequence). The CDR3 spells CATSRVLTSGSTDTQYF. For the CDR3, the DNA is TGTGCCACCAGCAGAGTCCTGACTAGCGGCAGCACAGATACGCAGTATTTT.

The chain joins TRBV5-1 to TRBJ2-6; TRBD1 is a possible D gene (6 bases). This CDR3 spans 16 amino acids. Trimming removed 4 bases at V and 1 base at J, with 12 bases between. Germline V gives CDR1 SGHRS, CDR2 YFSETQ. In nucleotides, the CDR3 is TGCGCCAGCAGCACAAACAGGGATTCTGGGGCCAACGTCCTGACTTTC. Translation: CASSTNRDSGANVLTF.

The rearrangement uses TRBV30 and TRBJ1-3; D is unresolved. Germline CDR1 reads GTSNPN; CDR2 reads SVGIG (reference sequence). This CDR3 contains 14 residues. V lost 1 base and J lost 2, with 9 bases in between. CDR3 bases: TGTGCCTGGAGTGGCGGCGGGACTGGAAACACCATATATTTT. Its translation is CAWSGGGTGNTIYF.

The V and J genes are TRBV11-3 and TRBJ2-2; D perhaps matches TRBD1 (6 bases). V lost 5 bases and J 6 bases, leaving 10 bases between the germline ends. This CDR3 spans 13 amino acids. Per the germline V gene, CDR1 is SGHNT and CDR2 is YENEEA. The DNA for the CDR3 is TGTGCCAGCAGCCGGACAGAGGCCGGGGAGCTGTTTTTT. As protein: CASSRTEAGELFF.

This clone was recorded once. This chain links TRBV6-5 with TRBJ1-3; maybe TRBD1 (5 bases). CDR3 size: 14 residues. Trimming took 7 bases from V and 0 from J, leaving 10 bases between them. The germline CDR1 and CDR2 sequences are MNHEY and SVGAGI. CDR3 in DNA: TGTGCCAGCAAACTAGACAGCTCTGGAAACACCATATATTTT. Translating gives CASKLDSSGNTIYF.

The chain recombines TRBV10-3 with TRBJ1-3; perhaps TRBD1 as D (5 bases). Trimming took 6 bases from V and 0 from J, leaving 12 bases between them. The germline gives CDR1 ENHRY, CDR2 SYGVKD. CDR3 length: 15 amino acids. DNA for the CDR3: TGTGCCATCAGGGAGGGACCGGGCTCTGGAAACACCATATATTTT. It yields the protein CAIREGPGSGNTIYF.

The V call is TRBV6-5, the J call TRBJ2-7; no clear D. Trimming shortened V by 0 bases and J by 3 bases, and 15 bases separated the two germline ends. Germline V CDR1 and CDR2: MNHEY, SVGAGI. The CDR3 extends over 16 amino acids. In DNA, the CDR3 is TGTGCCAGCAGTTACTCGTTAGGGCACACCTTCTACGAGCAGTACTTC. Its translation: CASSYSLGHTFYEQYF.

The J gene is TRBJ2-7, the V gene TRBV11-3; tentative D call: TRBD1 (6 bases). The V end was cut by 5 bases, the J end by 3 bases, with 11 bases between. Germline CDR1 and CDR2: SGHNT and YENEEA. The CDR3 spans 13 residues. CDR3 region: CASSPGQLYEQYF. In nucleotides, the CDR3 is TGTGCCAGCAGCCCCGGACAGCTCTACGAGCAGTACTTC.

The gene calls are TRBV11-2 and TRBJ2-7, with a tentative D call TRBD1 (5 bases). CDR1 is SGHAT, CDR2 FQNNGV, per germline. The CDR3 is made up of 14 amino acids. The V end was cut by 5 bases, the J end by 6 bases, with 17 bases between. In DNA form, the CDR3 reads TGTGCCAGCAGCGGTATGGGGCAGGTGGGCGAGCAGTACTTC. Protein sequence: CASSGMGQVGEQYF.

This clone has only one observation. This chain links TRBV6-5 with TRBJ1-2, with 7 positions matching TRBD1. Trimming cost V 6 bases and J 4 bases; bases outside gene matches: 8. The CDR3 sequence is 14 residues long. From germline, CDR1 is MNHEY and CDR2 SVGAGI. CDR3 region: CASRPDRVTYGYTF. The CDR3 region has the DNA TGTGCCAGCAGACCCGACAGGGTAACCTATGGCTACACCTTC.

J is TRBJ2-5 and V is TRBV19; D tentatively reads TRBD1 or TRBD2 (5 bases each). V was shortened by 5 bases and J by 5 bases, with 12 bases between the two germline ends. The CDR3 length is 13 residues. Germline-derived CDR1 and CDR2 are LNHDA and SQIVND (reference sequence). CDR3 amino acids: CASSGGGRETQYF. The CDR3 DNA is TGTGCCAGTAGTGGGGGTGGGCGCGAGACCCAGTACTTC.

CDR3 region: CASRNRGPGNTIYF. The DNA of the CDR3 is TGTGCCAGCAGAAACAGGGGGCCTGGAAACACCATATATTTT. The chain links TRBV27 to TRBJ1-3, with 9 nucleotides matching TRBD1. V was clipped by 6 bases and J by 2 bases; unmatched bases: 2. The CDR3 runs 14 residues. Germline CDR1 and CDR2: MNHEY and SMNVEV (reference sequence).

This clone was counted between two and nine times. The chain has TRBV7-3 and TRBJ1-1; D unresolved. The germline gives CDR1 SGHTA, CDR2 FQGTGA. The germline V and J ends were trimmed by 4 bases and 8 bases, with 14 bases remaining between them. CDR3 length: 13 amino acids. CDR3 coding DNA: TGTGCCAGCAGCTACGATTACAGTAGCGAAGCTTTCTTT. Its protein is CASSYDYSSEAFF.

V gene TRBV7-2 combines with J gene TRBJ2-2, with D possibly being TRBD1 (5 bases). V shed 1 base and J shed 1 base, with 10 bases lying between them. The germline V gene has CDR1 SGHTA and CDR2 FQGNSA. The CDR3 runs to 16 residues. The CDR3 spells CASSLDPGLNTGELFF. The CDR3, as DNA: TGTGCCAGCAGCTTAGATCCAGGGCTGAACACCGGGGAGCTGTTTTTT.

The V call is TRBV5-1, the J call TRBJ2-7, with TRBD1 matching 7 bases. This CDR3 has 13 residues. With 4 bases clipped from V and 7 bases from J, the junction kept 8 bases outside the gene matches. Germline CDR1 and CDR2: SGHRS and YFSETQ. CDR3: CASSRQGMGEQYF. CDR3 bases: TGCGCCAGCAGCAGACAGGGAATGGGGGAGCAGTACTTC.

This clone was found once. V usage is TRBV6-5 and J usage is TRBJ2-7, with D perhaps being TRBD1 or TRBD2 (5 bases each). This CDR3 is 13 amino acids long. The V end lost 11 bases, the J end lost 7 bases, and 21 bases lay between the germline ends. Germline-derived CDR1 and CDR2 are MNHEY and SVGAGI. The CDR3 nucleotides read TGTGCCCGCTTCGGGACGGGAACGCGAGAGCAGTACTTC. This codes for CARFGTGTREQYF.

The chain is built from TRBV7-6 and TRBJ2-7, with TRBD1 matching over 9 bases. This CDR3 is 16 amino acids long. Germline V gene sequence: CDR1 SGHVS, CDR2 FNYEAQ. With V trimmed by 1 base and J by 5 bases, 9 bases remained unmatched. The CDR3 region has the DNA TGTGCCAGCAGCTTAGTTCCTGGGACAGGGCTCCACGAGCAGTACTTC. Its translation is CASSLVPGTGLHEQYF.

The J gene is TRBJ1-1, the V gene TRBV7-8; D is perhaps TRBD1 (6 bases). Germline V gene data show CDR1 as SGHVS and CDR2 as FQNEAQ. V lost 5 bases and J lost 1, with 17 bases in between. There are 16 residues in the CDR3. The CDR3 region is CASSQGQFRSNTEAFF. The CDR3 DNA sequence: TGTGCCAGCAGCCAAGGACAGTTTCGGTCGAACACTGAAGCTTTCTTT.

This chain links TRBV9 with TRBJ2-3; 7 positions match TRBD2. CDR1 and CDR2 (germline): SGDLS, YYNGEE. Losses at the gene ends were 4 bases for V and 0 bases for J; bases not matched to a gene: 5. The length of the CDR3 is 15 residues. The CDR3 DNA reads TGTGCCAGCAGCAAGGTAGCGGGTAGCACAGATACGCAGTATTTT. Protein: CASSKVAGSTDTQYF. The full variable domain, with the rest looked up from reference TRBV9 and TRBJ2-3, is DSGVTQTPKHLITATGQRVTLRCSPRSGDLSVYWYQQSLDQGLQFLIQYYNGEERAKGNILERFSAQQFPDLHSELNLSSLELGDSALYFCASSKVAGSTDTQYFGPGTRLTVL.

This chain joins TRBV7-9 and TRBJ1-3; tentative D call: TRBD1 (5 bases). Germline lookup yields CDR1 SEHNR and CDR2 FQNEAQ (reference sequence). Trimming removed 5 bases at V and 0 bases at J, with 14 bases between. The CDR3 is 16 amino acids. This CDR3 reads CASSTRQLDSGNTIYF. The CDR3, as DNA: TGTGCCAGCAGCACCCGACAGCTCGACTCTGGAAACACCATATATTTT.

V and J are TRBV4-2 and TRBJ2-3; possibly TRBD1 for D (6 bases). The CDR3 extends over 16 amino acids. Germline CDR1 is LGHNA and CDR2 is YNFKEQ. Trimming removed 1 base at V and 0 bases at J, with 11 bases between. The CDR3 spells CASSQGQAVSTDTQYF. In DNA form, the CDR3 reads TGTGCCAGCAGCCAAGGACAGGCAGTAAGCACAGATACGCAGTATTTT.

This chain joins TRBV5-5 and TRBJ2-2; possibly TRBD1 for D (6 bases). Trimming shortened V by 1 base and J by 2 bases, and 9 bases separated the two germline ends. Germline V lookup: CDR1 SGHKS, CDR2 YYEKEE (reference sequence). The CDR3 loop spans 15 amino acids. The CDR3 is CASSLLGGNTGELFF. The DNA for the CDR3 is TGTGCCAGCAGCTTGTTAGGGGGAAACACCGGGGAGCTGTTTTTT.

The rearrangement joins TRBV6-5 to TRBJ1-1; D is ambiguous. This CDR3 is built from 15 residues. CDR1 and CDR2 from the germline V gene are MNHEY and SVGAGI. V was clipped by 2 bases and J by 4 bases, with 14 bases between them. The CDR3 spells CASSYRVTAGTEAFF. The CDR3 DNA follows: TGTGCCAGCAGTTACCGCGTAACGGCTGGCACTGAAGCTTTCTTT.

Only one count was recorded for this clone. The chain links TRBV27 to TRBJ2-1; 7 bases match TRBD2. Trimming cost V 5 bases and J 0 bases; bases outside gene matches: 7. Germline CDR1 is MNHEY and CDR2 is SMNVEV (reference sequence). The CDR3 extends over 16 amino acids. The CDR3 DNA sequence: TGTGCCAGCAGTCCGGGGGAGGGGAGCTCCTACAATGAGCAGTTCTTC. Amino acid sequence: CASSPGEGSSYNEQFF.

The chain combines TRBV7-2 with TRBJ1-1; a possible D gene is TRBD1 (5 bases). Germline V gene lookup returns CDR1 SGHTA and CDR2 FQGNSA. The CDR3 runs to 13 residues. Trimming shortened V by 7 bases and J by 1 base, and 10 bases separated the two germline ends. The CDR3 is CASTLGTNTEAFF. CDR3 coding DNA: TGTGCCAGCACGCTAGGGACGAACACTGAAGCTTTCTTT. Full variable domain (rest looked up from reference TRBV7-2 and TRBJ1-1): GAGVSQSPSNKVTEKGKDVELRCDPISGHTALYWYRQSLGQGLEFLIYFQGNSAPDKSGLPSDRFSAERTGGSVSTLTIQRTQQEDSAVYLCASTLGTNTEAFFGQGTRLTVV.

This chain links TRBV30 with TRBJ1-1; D possibly corresponds to TRBD1 (6 bases). Trimming took off 2 bases at V and 2 bases at J, with 12 bases between the two ends. Per the germline V gene, CDR1 is GTSNPN and CDR2 is SVGIG (reference sequence). The CDR3 consists of 14 residues. This CDR3 is CAWSTDRHNTEAFF. CDR3 DNA: TGTGCCTGGAGTACGGACAGACATAACACTGAAGCTTTCTTT.

This clone occurred once. The chain has TRBV5-6 and TRBJ2-5, with 9 bases lining up with TRBD2. The CDR3 runs 15 residues. The V and J ends lost 2 bases and 3 bases, in that order; junction bases with no gene match: 5. CDR1 and CDR2 (germline): SGHDT, YYEEEE. CDR3: CASSLWREGEETQYF. Written as DNA, the CDR3 is TGTGCCAGCAGCTTATGGCGGGAGGGTGAAGAGACCCAGTACTTC.

The V gene is TRBV27, the J gene TRBJ1-2; the match to TRBD1 covers 8 bases. The germline CDR1 and CDR2 sequences are MNHEY and SMNVEV (reference sequence). J gave up 2 bases and V 5 bases, and 7 bases lay outside the gene matches. This CDR3 is 15 amino acids long. The DNA of the CDR3 is TGTGCCAGCAGTCCCCGGACAGGGTACAACTATGGCTACACCTTC. It encodes CASSPRTGYNYGYTF.

The V and J genes are TRBV9 and TRBJ2-2; 12 nucleotides align to TRBD2. The CDR3 totals 16 residues. The junction had 3 bases not matched to a gene; V was cut back by 4 bases and J by 2 bases. The germline V gene has CDR1 SGDLS and CDR2 YYNGEE. The CDR3 nucleotides read TGTGCCAGCAGCCCACTAGCGGGGGGAAACACCGGGGAGCTGTTTTTT. Residues: CASSPLAGGNTGELFF.